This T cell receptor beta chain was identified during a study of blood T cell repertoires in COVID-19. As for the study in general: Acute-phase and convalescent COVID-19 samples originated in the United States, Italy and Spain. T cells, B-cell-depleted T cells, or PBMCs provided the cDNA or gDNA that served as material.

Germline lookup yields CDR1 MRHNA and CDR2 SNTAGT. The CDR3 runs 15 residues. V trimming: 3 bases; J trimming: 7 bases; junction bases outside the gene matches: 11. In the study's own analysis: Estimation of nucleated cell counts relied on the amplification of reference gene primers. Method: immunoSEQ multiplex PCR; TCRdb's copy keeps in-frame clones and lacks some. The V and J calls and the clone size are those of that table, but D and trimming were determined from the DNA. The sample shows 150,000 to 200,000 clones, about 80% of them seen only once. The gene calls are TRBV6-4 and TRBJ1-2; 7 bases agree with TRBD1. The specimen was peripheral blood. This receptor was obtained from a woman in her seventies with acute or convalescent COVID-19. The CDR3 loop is CASSEVPGGRSGYTF. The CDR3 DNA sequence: TGTGCCAGCAGTGAAGTTCCAGGGGGTAGAAGTGGCTACACCTTC.